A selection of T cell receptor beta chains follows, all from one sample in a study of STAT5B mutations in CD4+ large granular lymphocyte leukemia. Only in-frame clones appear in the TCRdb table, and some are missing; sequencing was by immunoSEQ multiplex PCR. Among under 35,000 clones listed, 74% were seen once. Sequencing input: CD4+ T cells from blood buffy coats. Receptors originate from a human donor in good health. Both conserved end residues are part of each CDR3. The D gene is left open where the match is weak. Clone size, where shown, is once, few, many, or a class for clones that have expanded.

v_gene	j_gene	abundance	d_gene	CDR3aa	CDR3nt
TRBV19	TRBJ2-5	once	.	CASSIGGAEGETQYF	TGTGCCAGTAGTATAGGGGGGGCAGAGGGAGAGACCCAGTACTTC
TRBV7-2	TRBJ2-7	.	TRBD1	CASSTMGGQGGYEQYF	TGTGCCAGCAGCACTATGGGGGGACAGGGCGGCTACGAGCAGTACTTC
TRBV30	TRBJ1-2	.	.	CAWSVRGSGGYTF	TGTGCCTGGAGTGTACGGGGATCGGGAGGCTACACCTTC
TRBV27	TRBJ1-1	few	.	CASSWAGDGTEAFF	TGTGCCAGCAGTTGGGCAGGGGATGGCACTGAAGCTTTCTTT
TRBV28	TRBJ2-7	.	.	CASIAPVTYEQYF	TGTGCCAGCATCGCGCCGGTGACCTACGAGCAGTACTTC
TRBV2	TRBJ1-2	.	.	CASSEALWSYTF	TGTGCCAGCAGTGAAGCGCTATGGAGCTACACCTTC
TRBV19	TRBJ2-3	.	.	CASSPLGVDFQTSTDTQYF	TGTGCCAGTAGCCCGCTTGGGGTAGATTTTCAGACTAGCACAGATACGCAGTATTTT
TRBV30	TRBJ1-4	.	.	CAWSIREKLFF	TGTGCCTGGAGTATAAGAGAAAAACTGTTTTTT
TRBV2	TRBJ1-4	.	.	CASRVQGGGDEKLFF	TGTGCCAGCAGGGTACAGGGCGGGGGTGATGAAAAACTGTTTTTT
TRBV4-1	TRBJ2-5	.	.	CASSQDGIFAETQYF	TGCGCCAGCAGCCAAGACGGGATTTTCGCAGAGACCCAGTACTTC
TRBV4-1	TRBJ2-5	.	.	CASSRGPSETQYF	TGCGCCAGCAGCCGTGGGCCCTCTGAGACCCAGTACTTC
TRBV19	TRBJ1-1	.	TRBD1	CASSKRDRETEAFF	TGTGCCAGTAGTAAAAGGGACAGGGAAACTGAAGCTTTCTTT
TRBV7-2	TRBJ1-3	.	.	CASSLAGDTIYF	TGTGCCAGCAGCTTAGCGGGGGACACCATATATTTT
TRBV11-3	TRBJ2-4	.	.	CASSLFLGGVQPLAKNIQYF	TGTGCCAGCAGCTTATTCCTGGGCGGGGTACAGCCCCTAGCCAAAAACATTCAGTACTTC
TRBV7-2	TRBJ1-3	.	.	CASGSDRISGNTIYF	TGTGCCAGCGGATCAGACAGGATCTCTGGAAACACCATATATTTT
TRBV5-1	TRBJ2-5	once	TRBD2	CASSLSGGETQYF	TGCGCCAGCAGCCTTAGCGGGGGAGAGACCCAGTACTTC
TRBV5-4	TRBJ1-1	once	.	CASSLLYRTANTEAFF	TGTGCCAGCAGCTTGCTTTATAGGACGGCTAACACTGAAGCTTTCTTT
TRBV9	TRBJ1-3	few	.	CASSSYGTFRNTIYF	TGTGCCAGCAGCTCTTACGGGACCTTCAGGAACACCATATATTTT
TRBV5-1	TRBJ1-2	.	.	CASSSTDGYGYTF	TGCGCCAGCAGCTCTACAGATGGCTATGGCTACACCTTC
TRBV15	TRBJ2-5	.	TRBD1	CATSRTMGQEEPQYF	TGTGCCACCAGCAGGACTATGGGACAGGAAGAACCTCAGTACTTC
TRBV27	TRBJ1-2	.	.	CASSRNMIRTVYGYTF	TGTGCCAGCAGCCGCAACATGATTAGGACGGTCTATGGCTACACCTTC
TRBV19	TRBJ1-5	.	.	CARYQPQHF	TGTGCCAGATATCAGCCCCAGCATTTT
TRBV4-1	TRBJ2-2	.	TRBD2	CASSQVLAVNTGELFF	TGCGCCAGCAGCCAAGTTCTAGCGGTGAACACCGGGGAGCTGTTTTTT
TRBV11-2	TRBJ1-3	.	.	CASRGYGNTIYF	TGTGCCAGCAGGGGATACGGAAACACCATATATTTT
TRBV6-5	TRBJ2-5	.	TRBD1	CASTRGSGGLGTQYF	TGTGCCAGCACCCGAGGCTCAGGGGGTTTGGGGACCCAGTACTTC
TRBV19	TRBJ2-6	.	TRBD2	CASSMSGGFSGANVLTF	TGTGCCAGTAGTATGTCCGGGGGGTTTAGTGGGGCCAACGTCCTGACTTTC
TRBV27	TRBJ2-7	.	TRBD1	CASSKITGARRGEQYF	TGTGCCAGCAGTAAGATTACAGGGGCGCGAAGAGGCGAGCAGTACTTC
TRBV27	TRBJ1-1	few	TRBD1	CASSFQGDAEAFF	TGTGCCAGCAGTTTTCAGGGGGACGCTGAAGCTTTCTTT
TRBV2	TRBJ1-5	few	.	CATSQVLFQPQHF	TGTGCCACCTCACAGGTACTTTTTCAGCCCCAGCATTTT
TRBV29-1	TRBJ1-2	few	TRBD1	CSASGGNYGYTF	TGCAGCGCTTCAGGGGGGAACTATGGCTACACCTTC
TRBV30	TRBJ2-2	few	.	CAWSVVGLGSYKIGRTGELFF	TGTGCCTGGAGTGTAGTAGGGTTGGGCAGCTATAAGATTGGACGTACCGGGGAGCTGTTTTTT
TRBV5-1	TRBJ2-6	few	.	CASSWGSGANVLTF	TGCGCCAGCAGCTGGGGCTCCGGGGCCAACGTCCTGACTTTC
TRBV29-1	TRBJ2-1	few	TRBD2	CSAVGLAFYNEQFF	TGCAGCGCCGTGGGACTAGCGTTCTACAATGAGCAGTTCTTC
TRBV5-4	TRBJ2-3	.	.	CASSLEPSTDTQYF	TGTGCCAGCAGCTTAGAGCCTAGCACAGATACGCAGTATTTT
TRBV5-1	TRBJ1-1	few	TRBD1	CASSPGDRVSTEAFF	TGCGCCAGCAGCCCGGGGGACAGGGTAAGCACTGAAGCTTTCTTT
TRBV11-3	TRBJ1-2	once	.	CASSSSTTFGYTF	TGTGCCAGCAGCTCCTCAACTACTTTTGGCTACACCTTC
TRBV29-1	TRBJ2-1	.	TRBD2	CSVDPLAGANEQFF	TGCAGCGTTGACCCACTAGCGGGAGCAAATGAGCAGTTCTTC
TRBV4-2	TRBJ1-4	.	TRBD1	CASSQDLRQGGEKLFF	TGTGCCAGCAGCCAAGACTTACGACAGGGCGGTGAAAAACTGTTTTTT
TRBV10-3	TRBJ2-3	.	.	CAISETRLGTQYF	TGTGCCATCAGTGAGACCCGTTTGGGTACGCAGTATTTT
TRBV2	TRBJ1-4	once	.	CASSDPVQATNEKLFF	TGTGCCAGCAGTGACCCGGTGCAGGCAACTAATGAAAAACTGTTTTTT
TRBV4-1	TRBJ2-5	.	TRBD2	CASSQERLAGDQGILGGQYF	TGCGCCAGCAGCCAAGAGAGACTAGCGGGGGACCAAGGGATCCTGGGTGGCCAGTACTTC
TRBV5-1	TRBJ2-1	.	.	CASSLAESEQFF	TGCGCCAGCAGCTTGGCGGAGAGTGAGCAGTTCTTC
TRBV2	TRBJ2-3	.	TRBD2	CASSEPGGGSTDTQYF	TGTGCCAGCAGTGAACCCGGCGGGGGGTCGACAGATACGCAGTATTTT
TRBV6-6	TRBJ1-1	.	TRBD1	CATEGQTNTEAFF	TGTGCCACCGAGGGACAGACTAACACTGAAGCTTTCTTT